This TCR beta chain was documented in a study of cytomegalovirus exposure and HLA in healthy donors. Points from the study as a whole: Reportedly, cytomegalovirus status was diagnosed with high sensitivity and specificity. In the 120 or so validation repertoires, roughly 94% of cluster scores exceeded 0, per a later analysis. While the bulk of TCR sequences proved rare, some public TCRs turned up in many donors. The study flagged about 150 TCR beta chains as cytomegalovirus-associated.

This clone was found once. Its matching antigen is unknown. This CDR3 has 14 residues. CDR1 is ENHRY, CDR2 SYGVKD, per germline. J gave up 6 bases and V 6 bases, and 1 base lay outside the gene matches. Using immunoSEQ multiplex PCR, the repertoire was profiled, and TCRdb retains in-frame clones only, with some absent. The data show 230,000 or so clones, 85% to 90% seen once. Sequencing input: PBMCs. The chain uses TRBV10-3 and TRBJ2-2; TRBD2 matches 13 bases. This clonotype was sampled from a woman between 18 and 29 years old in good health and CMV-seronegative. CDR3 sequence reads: CAISGTSGAGELFF. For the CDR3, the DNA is TGTGCCATCAGCGGGACTAGCGGGGCCGGGGAGCTGTTTTTT.